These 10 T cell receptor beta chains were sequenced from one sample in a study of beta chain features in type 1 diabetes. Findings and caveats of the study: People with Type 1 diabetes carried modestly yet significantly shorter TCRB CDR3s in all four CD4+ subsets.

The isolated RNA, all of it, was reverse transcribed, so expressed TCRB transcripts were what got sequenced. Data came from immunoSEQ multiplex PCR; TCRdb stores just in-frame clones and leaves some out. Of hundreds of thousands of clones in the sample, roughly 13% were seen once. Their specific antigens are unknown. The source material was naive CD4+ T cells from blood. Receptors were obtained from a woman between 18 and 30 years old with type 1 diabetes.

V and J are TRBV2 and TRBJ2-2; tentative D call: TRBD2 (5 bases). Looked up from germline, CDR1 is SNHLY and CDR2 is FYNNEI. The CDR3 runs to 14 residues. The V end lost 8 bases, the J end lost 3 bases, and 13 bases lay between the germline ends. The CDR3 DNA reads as TGTGCCAGCGCTCTACTAGTTGACACCGGGGAGCTGTTTTTT. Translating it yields CASALLVDTGELFF. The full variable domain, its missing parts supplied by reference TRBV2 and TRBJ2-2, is EPEVTQTPSHQVTQMGQEVILRCVPISNHLYFYWYRQILGQKVEFLVSFYNNEISEKSEIFDDQFSVERPDGSNFTLKIRSTKLEDSAMYFCASALLVDTGELFFGEGSRLTVL.

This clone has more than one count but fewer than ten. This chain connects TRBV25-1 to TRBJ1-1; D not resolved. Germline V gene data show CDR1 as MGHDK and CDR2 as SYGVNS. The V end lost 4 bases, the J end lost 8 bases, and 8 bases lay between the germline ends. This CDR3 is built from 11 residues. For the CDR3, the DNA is TGTGCCAGCAGTGGGTTCGGGGAAGCTTTCTTT. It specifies CASSGFGEAFF.

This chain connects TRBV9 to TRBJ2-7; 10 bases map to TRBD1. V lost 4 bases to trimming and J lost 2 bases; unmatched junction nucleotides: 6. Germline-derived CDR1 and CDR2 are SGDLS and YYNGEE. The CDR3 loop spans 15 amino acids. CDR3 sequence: CASSLTGQGAYEQYF. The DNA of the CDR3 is TGTGCCAGCAGCCTCACTGGACAGGGGGCCTACGAGCAGTACTTC.

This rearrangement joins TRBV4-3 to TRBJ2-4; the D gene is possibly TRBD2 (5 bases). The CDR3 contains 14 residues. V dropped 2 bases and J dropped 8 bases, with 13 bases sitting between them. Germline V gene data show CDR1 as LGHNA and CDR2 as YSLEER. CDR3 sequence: CASSQLGPRDIQYF. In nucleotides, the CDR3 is TGCGCCAGCAGCCAACTAGGGCCGAGGGACATTCAGTACTTC.

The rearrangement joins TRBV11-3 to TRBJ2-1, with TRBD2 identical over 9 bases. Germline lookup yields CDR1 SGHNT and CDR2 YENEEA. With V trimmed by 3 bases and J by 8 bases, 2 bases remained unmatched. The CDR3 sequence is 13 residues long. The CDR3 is CASSFRGGDEQFF. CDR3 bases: TGTGCCAGCAGCTTTCGCGGGGGGGATGAGCAGTTCTTC.

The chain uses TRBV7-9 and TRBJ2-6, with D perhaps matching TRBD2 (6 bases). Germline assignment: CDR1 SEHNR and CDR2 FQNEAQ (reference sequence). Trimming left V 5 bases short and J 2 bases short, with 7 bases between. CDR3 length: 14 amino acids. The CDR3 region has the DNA TGTGCCAGCAGCCCGGGGGCTGGGGCCAACGTCCTGACTTTC. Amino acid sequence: CASSPGAGANVLTF.

CDR3 DNA sequence: TGTGCCAGCAGGGAGGAGACCCAGTACTTC. Amino acids: CASREETQYF. The rearrangement joins TRBV6-4 to TRBJ2-5; no clear D. This CDR3 spans 10 amino acids. Trimming shortened V by 6 bases and J by 5 bases, and 4 bases separated the two germline ends. CDR1 and CDR2 (germline): MRHNA, SNTAGT.

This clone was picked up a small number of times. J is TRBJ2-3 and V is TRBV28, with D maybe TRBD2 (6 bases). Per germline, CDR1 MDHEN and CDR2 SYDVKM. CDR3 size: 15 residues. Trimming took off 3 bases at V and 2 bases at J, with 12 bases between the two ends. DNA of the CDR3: TGTGCCAGCAGTTTGGGGAGGACTAACACAGATACGCAGTATTTT. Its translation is CASSLGRTNTDTQYF.

The CDR3 nucleotides read TGTGCCAGCAGTTTCGGGACAGGGGTTTCTGGCTACACCTTC. The encoded protein is CASSFGTGVSGYTF. This chain links TRBV2 with TRBJ1-2; 10 bases are shared with TRBD1. CDR1 and CDR2 from the germline V gene are SNHLY and FYNNEI. The CDR3 contains 14 residues. The ends lost 5 bases at V and 7 bases at J; junction bases unmatched: 7.

CDR3 DNA sequence: TGTGCCAGCATCGGCGGGGGGTCCAATGAGCAGTTCTTC. Its protein is CASIGGGSNEQFF. V and J are TRBV6-6 and TRBJ2-1; 8 nucleotides line up with TRBD2. The CDR3 is 13 amino acids. CDR1 is MNHNY and CDR2 is SVGAGI in the germline V gene (reference sequence). With V trimmed by 7 bases and J by 6 bases, 5 bases remained unmatched.